This entry features one T cell receptor beta chain sequence. The sample is drawn from a study of T-cell reconstitution after alpha-beta-depleted transplantation in children. V shed 4 bases and J 1 base; nucleotides not matched to a gene: 15. This CDR3 has 18 residues. Germline V gene sequence: CDR1 DFQATT, CDR2 SNEGSKA (reference sequence). For TCRbeta, the library was prepared with unique molecular identifiers. TCRdb analysed the PCR reads with MiXCR anew, one entry per CDR3 protein. The sample lists 490,000 or so distinct CDR3 sequences; approximately 13% were seen once. The receptor was isolated from a human donor who donated a stem cell graft to a child with combined immunodeficiency. The chain combines TRBV20-1 with TRBJ2-3; TRBD2 matches at 9 bases. Sequencing was performed on PBMCs from the stem cell graft donor, taken from the stem cell graft. The CDR3 sequence is CSATIPITLAGRTDTQYF. The CDR3 coding sequence is TGCAGTGCTACAATCCCCATCACGCTAGCGGGACGCACAGATACGCAGTATTTT.